This T cell receptor (beta chain) is from a study of OX40 agonist ivuxolimab in advanced cancers. Overall study context: With ivuxolimab, an agonistic anti-OX40 (CD134) antibody, patients were treated. Eligibility admitted prior anti-PD-1, anti-PD-L1 or anti-CTLA-4 therapy; roughly 40% had some. General study points: Also showing low normalized T-cell clonal expansion were some of the nonresponders.

Here immunoSEQ multiplex PCR was the method, and the copy in TCRdb shows in-frame clones only, minus some. The table lists 55,000 to 70,000 clones, 84% of them singletons. Comments on this clone: Its target is not known.

The length of the CDR3 is 16 residues. V was shortened by 2 bases and J by 3 bases, with 17 bases between the two germline ends. The germline gives CDR1 KGHSY, CDR2 FQNENV. Specimen: CD4+ or CD8+ T cells sorted from blood, collected in a trial of the OX40 agonist ivuxolimab. V gene TRBV16 combines with J gene TRBJ2-7; either TRBD1 or TRBD2 may supply D (6 bases each). This clonotype was sampled from an adult with an advanced solid tumor such as melanoma, head and neck, liver or kidney cancer. CDR3 in amino acids: CASSQISGADRYEQYF. The CDR3 DNA reads TGTGCCAGCAGCCAAATTTCGGGGGCTGATCGCTACGAGCAGTACTTC.